The 30 T cell receptor beta chains below all came from one sample that was sequenced in a study of T cells after yellow fever vaccination. TCRdb passed the 5' RACE reads through MiXCR, listing each CDR3 protein once. This repertoire shows about 360,000 distinct CDR3 sequences, approximately 6% found once; its top ten account for roughly 15%. Sequenced material: PBMCs, taken 5 days after the yellow fever booster vaccination. The source is a man aged 30 to 39 who received the YFV17D yellow fever vaccine.

This clonotype was recorded many times. The chain is built from TRBV20-1 and TRBJ2-7, with TRBD2 identical over 11 bases. CDR3 length: 14 amino acids. The J segment lost 2 bases and the V segment lost 3 bases, leaving 3 bases of the junction unmatched. The V gene's germline CDR1 is DFQATT and CDR2 SNEGSKA (reference sequence). The CDR3 nucleotides read TGCAGTGCTAGTTCTAGCGGGAGGACCTACGAGCAGTACTTC. Translating it yields CSASSSGRTYEQYF.

This chain links TRBV20-1 with TRBJ1-6, with D possibly being TRBD1 (5 bases). This CDR3 spans 13 amino acids. Germline V lookup: CDR1 DFQATT, CDR2 SNEGSKA (reference sequence). V lost 6 bases, J lost 5 bases, and 11 bases lay in between. CDR3 protein: CSARGTDNSPLHF. The CDR3 nucleotides read TGCAGTGCACGAGGGACGGATAATTCACCCCTCCACTTT.

This clonotype occurred a few times. The chain links TRBV5-6 to TRBJ2-7; the match to TRBD2 covers 9 bases. Germline values: CDR1 SGHDT, CDR2 YYEEEE. Trimming removed 4 bases from V and 5 bases from J; junction bases left unmatched: 10. This CDR3 region has 15 residues. CDR3 sequence reads: CASSIRLAAFHEQYF. DNA for the CDR3: TGTGCCAGCAGCATCCGACTAGCGGCGTTCCACGAGCAGTACTTC.

This clonotype was counted only a few times. This chain uses TRBV11-2 with TRBJ2-1, with D perhaps matching TRBD1 (6 bases). From germline, CDR1 is SGHAT and CDR2 FQNNGV. The CDR3 runs 13 residues. Trimming pared 4 bases from V and 10 bases from J, leaving 14 bases between. CDR3 amino acids: CASSSDRTTEQFF. The CDR3 region has the DNA TGTGCCAGCAGCTCCGACAGGACCACGGAGCAGTTCTTC.

There are a few counts of this clonotype. The V gene is TRBV28, the J gene TRBJ2-1; D is uncertain. Between the trimmed V and J ends, which lost 10 bases and 2 bases, there was a span of 15 bases. The V gene's germline CDR1 is MDHEN and CDR2 SYDVKM. The CDR3 contains 14 residues. The CDR3 sequence is CATQYLVPYNEQFF. For the CDR3, the DNA is TGTGCCACCCAGTATTTAGTCCCCTACAATGAGCAGTTCTTC. Based on the CDR3 plus reference TRBV28 and TRBJ2-1, the full variable domain is DVKVTQSSRYLVKRTGEKVFLECVQDMDHENMFWYRQDPGLGLRLIYFSYDVKMKEKGDIPEGYSVSREKKERFSLILESASTNQTSMYLCATQYLVPYNEQFFGPGTRLTVL.

This clonotype showed up many times. The CDR3 sequence: CASSSQGASGTQYF. The CDR3 bases are TGTGCCAGCAGCTCACAGGGGGCATCAGGTACCCAGTACTTC. The rearrangement joins TRBV5-6 to TRBJ2-5; the match to TRBD1 covers 9 bases. Trimming took 3 bases from V and 8 from J; bases not matched to a gene: 8. Germline-derived CDR1 and CDR2 are SGHDT and YYEEEE. CDR3 length equals 14 residues.

In its sample, this clonotype was seen many times. The genes are TRBV7-2 and TRBJ2-2; D is perhaps TRBD1 (6 bases). The CDR3 extends over 13 amino acids. The V gene's germline CDR1 is SGHTA and CDR2 FQGNSA. V lost 6 bases to trimming and J lost 5 bases, with 10 bases between them. Written as DNA, the CDR3 is TGTGCCAGCAGTCCGACAGGAACCGGGGAGCTGTTTTTT. This sequence encodes CASSPTGTGELFF.

This clonotype was recorded many times. The chain joins TRBV7-2 to TRBJ2-2; D unresolved. Trimming took 2 bases from V and 0 from J, leaving 7 bases between them. The CDR3 spans 15 residues. Germline CDR1 and CDR2: SGHTA and FQGNSA. CDR3 in DNA: TGTGCCAGCAGCTTATCCCAGGCGAACACCGGGGAGCTGTTTTTT. It translates to CASSLSQANTGELFF.

This clonotype was detected many times. The chain joins TRBV7-2 to TRBJ2-1; D not certain. V was shortened by 8 bases and J by 9 bases, with 11 bases between the two germline ends. This CDR3 region has 11 residues. CDR1 is SGHTA, CDR2 FQGNSA, per germline. CDR3 nucleotides: TGTGCCAGCTCCGAGGAAATTGAGCAGTTCTTC. It yields the protein CASSEEIEQFF.

Turning to this clonotype: This could be a read error, since a much larger clone is one nucleotide away. J is TRBJ2-7 and V is TRBV12-3 or TRBV12-4, with 7 bases lining up with TRBD2. This CDR3 region has 13 residues. Trimming removed 3 bases from V and 6 bases from J; junction bases left unmatched: 5. This chain's CDR3 is CASSFTSESEQYF. The CDR3 DNA reads TGTGCCAGCAGTTTTACTAGCGAGAGCGAGCAGTACTTC.

This clonotype came up a few times. V usage is TRBV19 and J usage is TRBJ2-3; D unclear. The CDR3 spans 15 residues. Germline V gene data show CDR1 as LNHDA and CDR2 as SQIVND (reference sequence). V lost 3 bases, J lost 1 base, and 11 bases lay in between. CDR3 region: CASSIRTARTDTQYF. The DNA for the CDR3 is TGTGCCAGTAGTATTCGCACAGCTCGCACAGATACGCAGTATTTT.

This clonotype was seen ten or more times. The chain employs TRBV6-2 or TRBV6-3 and TRBJ2-1; 8 bases match TRBD2. The V segment lost 0 bases and the J segment 6 bases; nucleotides outside the gene matches: 1. Germline V gene lookup returns CDR1 MNHEY and CDR2 SVGEGT. The CDR3 totals 14 residues. The CDR3 DNA is TGTGCCAGCAGTTACTCAGCGGGAGCCAATGAGCAGTTCTTC. This codes for CASSYSAGANEQFF.

The table lists this clonotype with many counts. The V call is TRBV11-2, the J call TRBJ2-5; TRBD2 matches 8 bases. The CDR3 spans 16 residues. With V trimmed by 4 bases and J by 4 bases, 11 bases remained unmatched. Germline V gene sequence: CDR1 SGHAT, CDR2 FQNNGV. The DNA for the CDR3 is TGTGCCAGCAGCTCCCTGGAGCGGGAGAACCCAGAGACCCAGTACTTC. As protein: CASSSLERENPETQYF.

This clonotype was recorded at least ten times. V usage is TRBV7-8 and J usage is TRBJ1-1, with D perhaps matching TRBD1 (6 bases). The CDR3 has 13 residues. The ends were cut back, 4 bases at V and 6 bases at J, with 12 bases in the middle. The germline V gene encodes CDR1 SGHVS and CDR2 FQNEAQ. The CDR3 sequence: CASSSHRVPEAFF. CDR3 sequence (DNA): TGTGCCAGCAGCTCCCACAGGGTGCCTGAAGCTTTCTTT.

This rearrangement joins TRBV7-8 to TRBJ2-1, with D maybe TRBD1 (5 bases). The V gene lost 4 bases and the J gene lost 0 bases, with 16 bases spanning the gap. CDR3 size: 17 residues. CDR1 and CDR2 from the germline V gene are SGHVS and FQNEAQ. CDR3: CASSSSPLGASYNEQFF. DNA of the CDR3: TGTGCCAGCAGCTCCTCGCCGCTAGGGGCCTCCTACAATGAGCAGTTCTTC. Drawing the rest from reference TRBV7-8 and TRBJ2-1, the complete variable domain is GAGVSQSPRYKVAKRGQDVALRCDPISGHVSLFWYQQALGQGPEFLTYFQNEAQLDKSGLPSDRFFAERPEGSVSTLKIQRTQQEDSAVYLCASSSSPLGASYNEQFFGPGTRLTVL.

The V call is TRBV29-1, the J call TRBJ1-2; D is perhaps TRBD1 (6 bases). Germline loops: CDR1 SQVTM, CDR2 ANQGSEA. This CDR3 comprises 12 residues. The CDR3 reads CRVQRGIYGYTF. The CDR3 DNA sequence: TGCAGAGTTCAAAGGGGGATCTATGGCTACACCTTC.

This clonotype was found a few times. The chain combines TRBV7-2 with TRBJ2-1; D possibly corresponds to TRBD1 (6 bases). The CDR3 consists of 15 residues. The germline CDR1 and CDR2 sequences are SGHTA and FQGNSA. Trimming pared 4 bases from V and 3 bases from J, leaving 13 bases between. CDR3 residues: CASSSRDIRYNEQFF. CDR3 nucleotides: TGTGCCAGCAGCTCTAGGGACATCCGCTACAATGAGCAGTTCTTC.

This clonotype was counted only a few times. The genes are TRBV7-2 and TRBJ2-2; D perhaps matches TRBD1 (5 bases). V was shortened by 4 bases and J by 4 bases, with 16 bases between the two germline ends. This CDR3 comprises 16 residues. The germline V gene has CDR1 SGHTA and CDR2 FQGNSA. In nucleotides, the CDR3 is TGTGCCAGCAGCTCCCAAGGGGCCATGGCCACCGGGGAGCTGTTTTTT. The encoded protein is CASSSQGAMATGELFF.

This clonotype has a handful of counts. The chain links TRBV7-9 to TRBJ1-2; TRBD1 aligns across 9 bases. Germline V gene sequence: CDR1 SEHNR, CDR2 FQNEAQ (reference sequence). The CDR3 is 13 residues long. Losses at the gene ends were 5 bases for V and 6 bases for J; bases not matched to a gene: 4. The CDR3 loop is CASSPQGADGYTF. DNA for the CDR3: TGTGCCAGCAGCCCACAGGGGGCGGATGGCTACACCTTC.

Many counts were recorded for this clonotype. The rearrangement joins TRBV5-1 to TRBJ2-7, with TRBD1 matching 9 bases. CDR3 size: 14 residues. Germline loops: CDR1 SGHRS, CDR2 YFSETQ. J was trimmed by 7 bases and V by 4 bases; bases with no gene match: 9. The DNA for the CDR3 is TGCGCCAGCAGCCTACGGACAGGGGTTGGGGAGCAGTACTTC. Encoded protein: CASSLRTGVGEQYF.

This clonotype was seen repeatedly, ten times or more. The chain recombines TRBV4-3 with TRBJ2-7; 7 nucleotides line up with TRBD2. CDR3 length: 16 residues. The junction had 9 bases not matched to a gene; V was cut back by 1 base and J by 3 bases. The germline gives CDR1 LGHNA, CDR2 YSLEER. The CDR3: CASSQGTAGNGYEQYF. The CDR3 bases are TGCGCCAGCAGCCAAGGCACAGCGGGAAACGGCTACGAGCAGTACTTC.

This clonotype occurred a few times. The genes are TRBV2 and TRBJ2-1; 10 bases are shared with TRBD2. The CDR3 covers 17 residues. V was clipped by 8 bases and J by 2 bases; unmatched bases: 12. In germline, CDR1 is SNHLY, CDR2 FYNNEI. CDR3 amino acids: CASSQELLAGPYNEQFF. DNA for the CDR3: TGTGCCAGCTCCCAGGAACTACTAGCGGGACCCTACAATGAGCAGTTCTTC.

In this sample, this clonotype turned up a few times. The chain carries TRBV11-2 and TRBJ2-5; 13 bases are shared with TRBD2. The V gene end was trimmed by 5 bases and the J gene end by 5 bases; junction bases not matched to a gene: 8. Germline values: CDR1 SGHAT, CDR2 FQNNGV. The CDR3 is made up of 16 amino acids. In DNA, the CDR3 is TGTGCCAGCAGCCTAACCGGACTAGCGGGAGTGGAGACCCAGTACTTC. Amino acids: CASSLTGLAGVETQYF.

J is TRBJ2-7 and V is TRBV25-1; possible D gene TRBD1, 7 bases. The V end was cut by 4 bases, the J end by 5 bases, with 15 bases between. From germline, CDR1 is MGHDK and CDR2 SYGVNS. The CDR3 consists of 14 residues. As DNA, the CDR3 is TGTGCCAGCAGTGCGTCAGGGGGAGGTCACGAGCAGTACTTC. This codes for CASSASGGGHEQYF.

This clonotype has just a few counts. The CDR3 DNA reads TGTGCCAGCAGCGTATCGGGGGGCTGGACAGATACGCAGTATTTT. This encodes CASSVSGGWTDTQYF. V gene TRBV5-4 combines with J gene TRBJ2-3; the D gene is possibly TRBD2 (7 bases). The CDR3 is 15 residues long. Trimming cost V 4 bases and J 3 bases, with 15 bases left between them. Looked up from germline, CDR1 is SGHNT and CDR2 is YYREEE (reference sequence).

The sample holds a few counts of this clonotype. The V and J genes are TRBV4-2 and TRBJ1-5; 9 nucleotides line up with TRBD1. V was clipped by 5 bases and J by 7 bases; unmatched bases: 12. The CDR3 has 16 amino acids. Germline V CDR1 and CDR2: LGHNA, YNFKEQ. The CDR3 DNA sequence: TGTGCCAGCAGCTCAGAGGGGGACAGGGATGGACAGCCCCAGCATTTT. Amino acid sequence: CASSSEGDRDGQPQHF.

The V and J genes are TRBV20-1 and TRBJ2-7; possibly TRBD2 for D (6 bases). Trimming cost V 5 bases and J 0 bases, with 11 bases left between them. CDR1 DFQATT and CDR2 SNEGSKA come from the germline V gene (reference sequence). This CDR3 comprises 13 residues. CDR3 bases: TGCAGTGCTGGGAGCGGGCCCTCCTACGAGCAGTACTTC. Translating gives CSAGSGPSYEQYF.

CDR3 DNA sequence: TGTGCCAGCAGGGATCGACTAGCGATCCCCTACGAGCAGTACTTC. It codes for CASRDRLAIPYEQYF. The chain carries TRBV12-3 or TRBV12-4 and TRBJ2-7, with 8 nucleotides matching TRBD2. CDR3 size: 15 residues. The ends lost 6 bases at V and 2 bases at J; junction bases unmatched: 9.

This clonotype has just a few counts. The CDR3 coding sequence is TGTGCCAGCAGGCTCTCAGGGAGGTCCTACGAGCAGTACTTC. Its translation is CASRLSGRSYEQYF. This sequence joins TRBV27 and TRBJ2-7, with D possibly TRBD2 on 6 matching bases. V lost 6 bases, J lost 1 base, and 13 bases lay in between. Germline CDR1 is MNHEY and CDR2 is SMNVEV (reference sequence). The CDR3 is 14 amino acids.

J is TRBJ2-2 and V is TRBV7-2; D remains unclear. The V gene lost 1 base and the J gene lost 6 bases, with 9 bases spanning the gap. CDR1 and CDR2 (germline): SGHTA, FQGNSA. The CDR3 covers 14 residues. The CDR3 bases are TGTGCCAGCAGCTTAGGGACGCACGCCGGGGAGCTGTTTTTT. This gives the protein CASSLGTHAGELFF.